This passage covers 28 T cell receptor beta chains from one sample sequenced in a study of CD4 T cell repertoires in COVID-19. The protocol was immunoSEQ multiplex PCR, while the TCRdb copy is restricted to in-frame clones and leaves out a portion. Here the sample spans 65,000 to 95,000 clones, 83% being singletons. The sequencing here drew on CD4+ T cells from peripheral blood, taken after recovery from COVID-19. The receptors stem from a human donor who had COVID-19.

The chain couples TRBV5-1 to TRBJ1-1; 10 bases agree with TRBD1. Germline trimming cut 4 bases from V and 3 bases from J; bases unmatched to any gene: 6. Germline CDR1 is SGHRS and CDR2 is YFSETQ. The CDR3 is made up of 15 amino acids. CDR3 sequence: CASSPRQGADTEAFF. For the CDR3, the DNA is TGCGCCAGCAGCCCACGACAGGGGGCTGACACTGAAGCTTTCTTT. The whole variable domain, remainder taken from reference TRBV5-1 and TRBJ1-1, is KAGVTQTPRYLIKTRGQQVTLSCSPISGHRSVSWYQQTPGQGLQFLFEYFSETQRNKGNFPGRFSGRQFSNSRSEMNVSTLELGDSALYLCASSPRQGADTEAFFGQGTRLTVV.

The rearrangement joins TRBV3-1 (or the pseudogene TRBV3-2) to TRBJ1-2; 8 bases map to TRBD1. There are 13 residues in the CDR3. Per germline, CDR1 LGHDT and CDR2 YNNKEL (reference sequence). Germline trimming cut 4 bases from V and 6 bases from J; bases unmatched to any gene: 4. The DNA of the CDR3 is TGTGCCAGCAGCCTACCAGGGGGCCATGGCTACACCTTC. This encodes CASSLPGGHGYTF.

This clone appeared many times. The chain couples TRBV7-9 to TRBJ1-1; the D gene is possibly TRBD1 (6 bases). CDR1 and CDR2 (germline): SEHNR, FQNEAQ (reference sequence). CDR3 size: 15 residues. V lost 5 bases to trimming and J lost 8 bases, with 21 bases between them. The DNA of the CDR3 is TGTGCCAGCAGCCCTGGAGGACAGTCAAGACAGGAAGCTTTCTTT. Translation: CASSPGGQSRQEAFF.

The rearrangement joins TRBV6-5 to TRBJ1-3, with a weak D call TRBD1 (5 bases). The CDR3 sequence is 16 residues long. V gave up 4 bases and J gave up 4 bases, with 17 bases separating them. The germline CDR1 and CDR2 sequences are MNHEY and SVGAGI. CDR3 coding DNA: TGTGCCAGCAGTTCTCACCGGGGCCCGCCCGGAAACACCATATATTTT. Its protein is CASSSHRGPPGNTIYF.

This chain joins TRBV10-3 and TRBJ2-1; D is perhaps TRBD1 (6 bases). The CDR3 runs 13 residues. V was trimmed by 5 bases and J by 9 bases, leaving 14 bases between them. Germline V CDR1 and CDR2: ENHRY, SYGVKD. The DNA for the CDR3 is TGTGCCATCAGTCACAGGGATGCGAGTGAGCAGTTCTTC. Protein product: CAISHRDASEQFF.

The CDR3 is CASRGDGGYEQYF. CDR3 nucleotide sequence: TGTGCCAGCAGGGGGGATGGCGGCTACGAGCAGTACTTC. The rearrangement links TRBV2 to TRBJ2-7, with D perhaps being TRBD1 or TRBD2 (5 bases each). This CDR3 region has 13 residues. The germline gives CDR1 SNHLY, CDR2 FYNNEI. The V end was cut by 6 bases, the J end by 3 bases, with 12 bases between.

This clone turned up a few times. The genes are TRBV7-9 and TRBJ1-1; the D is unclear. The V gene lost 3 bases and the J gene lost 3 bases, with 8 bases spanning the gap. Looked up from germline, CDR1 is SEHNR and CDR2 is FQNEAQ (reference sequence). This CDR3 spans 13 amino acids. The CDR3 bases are TGTGCCAGCAGCTTCGGCCTATACACTGAAGCTTTCTTT. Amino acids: CASSFGLYTEAFF. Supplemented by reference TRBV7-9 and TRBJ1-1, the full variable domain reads DTGVSQNPRHKITKRGQNVTFRCDPISEHNRLYWYRQTLGQGPEFLTYFQNEAQLEKSRLLSDRFSAERPKGSFSTLEIQRTEQGDSAMYLCASSFGLYTEAFFGQGTRLTVV.

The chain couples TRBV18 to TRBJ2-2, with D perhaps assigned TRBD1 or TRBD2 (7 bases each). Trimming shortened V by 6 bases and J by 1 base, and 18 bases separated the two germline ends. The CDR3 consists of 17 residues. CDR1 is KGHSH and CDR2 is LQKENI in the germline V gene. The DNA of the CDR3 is TGTGCCAGCTCCCGCACGGGGGGACAGATGAACACCGGGGAGCTGTTTTTT. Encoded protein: CASSRTGGQMNTGELFF. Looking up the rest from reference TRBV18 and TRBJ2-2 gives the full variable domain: NAGVMQNPRHLVRRRGQEARLRCSPMKGHSHVYWYRQLPEEGLKFMVYLQKENIIDESGMPKERFSAEFPKEGPSILRIQQVVRGDSAAYFCASSRTGGQMNTGELFFGEGSRLTVL.

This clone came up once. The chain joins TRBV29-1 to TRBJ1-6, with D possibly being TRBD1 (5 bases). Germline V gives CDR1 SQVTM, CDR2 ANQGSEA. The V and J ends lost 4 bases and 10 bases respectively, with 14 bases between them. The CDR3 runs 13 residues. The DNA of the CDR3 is TGCAGCGTTGGGGGATCTTCAGGGTCACCCCTCCACTTT. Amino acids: CSVGGSSGSPLHF.

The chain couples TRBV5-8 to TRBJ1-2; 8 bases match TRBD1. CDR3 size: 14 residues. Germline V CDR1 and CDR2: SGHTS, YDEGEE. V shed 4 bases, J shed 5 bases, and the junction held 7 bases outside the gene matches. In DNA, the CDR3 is TGTGCCAGCAGCAGGGCGCAGGGGGCTTATGGCTACACCTTC. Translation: CASSRAQGAYGYTF.

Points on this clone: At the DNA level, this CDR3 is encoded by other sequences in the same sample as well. This chain's CDR3 is CASSPPPGTYEQYF. The CDR3 bases are TGTGCCAGCTCACCACCCCCGGGAACCTACGAGCAGTACTTC. The chain is built from TRBV18 and TRBJ2-7; tentatively, D is TRBD2 (5 bases). CDR3 length: 14 amino acids. CDR1 and CDR2 (germline): KGHSH, LQKENI. The V end was cut by 0 bases, the J end by 2 bases, with 8 bases between.

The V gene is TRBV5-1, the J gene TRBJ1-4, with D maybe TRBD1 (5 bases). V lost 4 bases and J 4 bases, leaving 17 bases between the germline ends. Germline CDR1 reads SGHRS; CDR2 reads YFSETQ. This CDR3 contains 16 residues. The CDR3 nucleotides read TGCGCCAGCAGCCAAAACCAGGGTCGGGGTAATGAAAAACTGTTTTTT. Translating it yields CASSQNQGRGNEKLFF.

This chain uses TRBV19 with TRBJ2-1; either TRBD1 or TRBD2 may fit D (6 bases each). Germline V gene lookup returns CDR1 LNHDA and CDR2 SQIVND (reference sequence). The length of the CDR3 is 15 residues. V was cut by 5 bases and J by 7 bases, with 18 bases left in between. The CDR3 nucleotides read TGTGCCAGTAGTGTCCTGACAGGAGGGCGGAATGAGCAGTTCTTC. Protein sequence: CASSVLTGGRNEQFF. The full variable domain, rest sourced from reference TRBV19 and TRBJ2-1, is DGGITQSPKYLFRKEGQNVTLSCEQNLNHDAMYWYRQDPGQGLRLIYYSQIVNDFQKGDIAEGYSVSREKKESFPLTVTSAQKNPTAFYLCASSVLTGGRNEQFFGPGTRLTVL.

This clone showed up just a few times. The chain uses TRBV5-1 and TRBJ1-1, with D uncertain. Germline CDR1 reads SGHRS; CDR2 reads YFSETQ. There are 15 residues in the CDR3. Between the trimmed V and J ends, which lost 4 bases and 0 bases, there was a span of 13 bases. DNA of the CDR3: TGCGCCAGCAGCAAAACCCTGACTGTGAACACTGAAGCTTTCTTT. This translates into CASSKTLTVNTEAFF.

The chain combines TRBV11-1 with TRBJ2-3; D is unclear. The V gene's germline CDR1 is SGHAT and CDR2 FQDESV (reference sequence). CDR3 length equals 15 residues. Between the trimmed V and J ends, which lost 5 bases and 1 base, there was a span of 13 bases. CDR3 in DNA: TGTGCCAGCAGCCCAAGAACTACCCGCACAGATACGCAGTATTTT. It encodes CASSPRTTRTDTQYF.

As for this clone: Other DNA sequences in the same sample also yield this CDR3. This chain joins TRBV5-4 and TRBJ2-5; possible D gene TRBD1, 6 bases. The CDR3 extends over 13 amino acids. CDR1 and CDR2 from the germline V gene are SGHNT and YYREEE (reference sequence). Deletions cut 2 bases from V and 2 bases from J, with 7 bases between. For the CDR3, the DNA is TGTGCCAGCAGCTTAAGGGGGCAAGAGACCCAGTACTTC. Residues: CASSLRGQETQYF.

CDR3: CASSLVGTGLAEAFF. CDR3 DNA sequence: TGCGCCAGCAGCTTGGTAGGGACAGGGTTAGCTGAAGCTTTCTTT. The chain employs TRBV5-1 and TRBJ1-1, with 9 positions matching TRBD1. The J segment lost 6 bases and the V segment lost 0 bases, leaving 6 bases of the junction unmatched. Germline lookup yields CDR1 SGHRS and CDR2 YFSETQ. The CDR3 extends over 15 amino acids.

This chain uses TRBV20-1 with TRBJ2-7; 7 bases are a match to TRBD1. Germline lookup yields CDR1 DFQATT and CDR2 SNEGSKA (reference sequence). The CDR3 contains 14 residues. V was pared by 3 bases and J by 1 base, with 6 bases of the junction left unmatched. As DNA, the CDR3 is TGCAGTGCTAGTTCTCGGGACAGTTCCTACGAGCAGTACTTC. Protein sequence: CSASSRDSSYEQYF.

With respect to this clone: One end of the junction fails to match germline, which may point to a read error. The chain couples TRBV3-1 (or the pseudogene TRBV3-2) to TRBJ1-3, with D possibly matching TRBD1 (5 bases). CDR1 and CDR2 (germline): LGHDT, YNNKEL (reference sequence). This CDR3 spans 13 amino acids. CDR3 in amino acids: CASSQEGGSKLVF. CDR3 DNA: TGTGCCAGCAGCCAAGAGGGGGGTTCCAAACTTGTATTT.

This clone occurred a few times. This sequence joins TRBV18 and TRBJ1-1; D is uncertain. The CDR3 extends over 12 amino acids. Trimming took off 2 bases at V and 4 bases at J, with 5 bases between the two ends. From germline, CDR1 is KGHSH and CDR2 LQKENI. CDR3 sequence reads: CASSPGFTEAFF. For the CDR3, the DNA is TGTGCCAGCTCACCAGGGTTCACTGAAGCTTTCTTT.

As DNA, the CDR3 is TGTGCCAGCAGTTACCAGGGGGGTGAGCATTTT. The encoded protein is CASSYQGGEHF. The chain recombines TRBV6-5 with TRBJ1-5; 7 positions agree with TRBD1. CDR1 is MNHEY and CDR2 is SVGAGI in the germline V gene. The CDR3 is 11 amino acids. Trimming cost V 2 bases and J 14 bases; bases outside gene matches: 3.

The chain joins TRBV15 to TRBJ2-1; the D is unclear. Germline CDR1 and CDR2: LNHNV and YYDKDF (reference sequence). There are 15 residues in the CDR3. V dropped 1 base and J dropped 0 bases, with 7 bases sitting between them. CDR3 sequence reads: CATSRGAASYNEQFF. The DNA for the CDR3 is TGTGCCACCAGCAGAGGGGCGGCCTCCTACAATGAGCAGTTCTTC.

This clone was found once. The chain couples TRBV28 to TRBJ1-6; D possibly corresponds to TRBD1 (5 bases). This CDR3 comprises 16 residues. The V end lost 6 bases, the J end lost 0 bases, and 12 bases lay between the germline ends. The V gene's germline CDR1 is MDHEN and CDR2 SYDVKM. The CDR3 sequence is CASSPGAGSYNSPLHF. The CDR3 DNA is TGTGCCAGCAGCCCTGGGGCAGGCTCCTATAATTCACCCCTCCACTTT.

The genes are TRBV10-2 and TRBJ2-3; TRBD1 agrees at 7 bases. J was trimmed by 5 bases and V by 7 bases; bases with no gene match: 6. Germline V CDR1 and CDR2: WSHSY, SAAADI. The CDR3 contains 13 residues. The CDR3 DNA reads TGCGCCAGCAAGACCACAGGGGAAGATACGCAGTATTTT. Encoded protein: CASKTTGEDTQYF.

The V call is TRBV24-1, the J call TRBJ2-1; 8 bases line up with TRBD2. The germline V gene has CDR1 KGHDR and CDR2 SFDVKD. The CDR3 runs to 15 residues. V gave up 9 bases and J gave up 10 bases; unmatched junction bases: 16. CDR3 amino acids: CATDEAGGGIEEQFF. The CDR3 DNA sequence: TGTGCCACCGACGAGGCGGGAGGAGGGATTGAGGAGCAGTTCTTC.

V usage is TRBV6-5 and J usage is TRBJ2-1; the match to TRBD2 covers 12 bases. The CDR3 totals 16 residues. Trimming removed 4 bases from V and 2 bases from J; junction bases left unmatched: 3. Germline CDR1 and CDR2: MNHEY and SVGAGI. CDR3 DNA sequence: TGTGCCAGCAGTTCTAGACTAGCGGGGGCCTACAATGAGCAGTTCTTC. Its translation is CASSSRLAGAYNEQFF.

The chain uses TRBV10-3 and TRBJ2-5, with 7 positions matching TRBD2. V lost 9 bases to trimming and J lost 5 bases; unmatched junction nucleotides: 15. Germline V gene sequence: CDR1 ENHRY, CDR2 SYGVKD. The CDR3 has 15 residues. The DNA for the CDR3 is TGTGCCATTTCCTGGGGAGGGGCCGGCGAGGAGACCCAGTACTTC. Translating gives CAISWGGAGEETQYF.

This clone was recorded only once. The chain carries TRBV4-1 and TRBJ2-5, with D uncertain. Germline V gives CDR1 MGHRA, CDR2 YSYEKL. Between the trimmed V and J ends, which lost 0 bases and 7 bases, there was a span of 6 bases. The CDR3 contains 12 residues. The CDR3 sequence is CASSQDPRTQYF. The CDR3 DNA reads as TGCGCCAGCAGCCAAGACCCAAGGACCCAGTACTTC.